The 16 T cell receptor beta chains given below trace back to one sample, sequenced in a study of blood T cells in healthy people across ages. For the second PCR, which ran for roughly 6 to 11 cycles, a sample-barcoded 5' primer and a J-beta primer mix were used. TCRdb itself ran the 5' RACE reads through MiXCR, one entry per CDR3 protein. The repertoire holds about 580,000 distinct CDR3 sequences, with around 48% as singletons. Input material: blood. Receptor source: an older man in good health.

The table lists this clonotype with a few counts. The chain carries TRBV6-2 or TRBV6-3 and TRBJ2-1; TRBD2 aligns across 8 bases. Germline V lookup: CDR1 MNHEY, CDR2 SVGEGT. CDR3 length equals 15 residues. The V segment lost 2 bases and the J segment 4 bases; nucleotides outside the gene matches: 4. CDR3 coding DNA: TGTGCCAGCAGTTACCCGGGACTAGGTTACAATGAGCAGTTCTTC. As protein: CASSYPGLGYNEQFF.

CDR3 loop: CATSRDEDRTETQYF. CDR3 sequence (DNA): TGTGCCACCAGCAGAGATGAAGACAGAACAGAGACCCAGTACTTC. The chain joins TRBV15 to TRBJ2-5; tentative D call: TRBD1 (5 bases). The germline V gene encodes CDR1 LNHNV and CDR2 YYDKDF (reference sequence). CDR3 size: 15 residues. Trimming took off 0 bases at V and 4 bases at J, with 12 bases between the two ends.

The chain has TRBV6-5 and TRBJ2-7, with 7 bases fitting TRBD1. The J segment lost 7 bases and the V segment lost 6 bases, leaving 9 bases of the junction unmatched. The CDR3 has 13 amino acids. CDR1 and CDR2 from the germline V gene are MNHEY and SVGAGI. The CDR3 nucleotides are TGTGCCAGCAGCAGTACAGGGGCTAGTGAGCAGTACTTC. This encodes CASSSTGASEQYF.

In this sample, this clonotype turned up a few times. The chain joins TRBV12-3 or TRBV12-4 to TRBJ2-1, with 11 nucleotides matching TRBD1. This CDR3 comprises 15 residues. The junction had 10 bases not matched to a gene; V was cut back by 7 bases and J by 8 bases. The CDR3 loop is CASINRDRGNDEQFF. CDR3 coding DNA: TGTGCCAGCATCAACCGGGACAGGGGGAACGATGAGCAGTTCTTC.

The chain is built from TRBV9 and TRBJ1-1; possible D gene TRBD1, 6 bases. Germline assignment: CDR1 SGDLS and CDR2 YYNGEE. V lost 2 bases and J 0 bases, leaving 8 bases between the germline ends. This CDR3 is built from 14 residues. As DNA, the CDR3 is TGTGCCAGCAGCGTCACAGGGATGAACACTGAAGCTTTCTTT. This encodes CASSVTGMNTEAFF. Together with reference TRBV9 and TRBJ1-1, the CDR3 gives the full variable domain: DSGVTQTPKHLITATGQRVTLRCSPRSGDLSVYWYQQSLDQGLQFLIQYYNGEERAKGNILERFSAQQFPDLHSELNLSSLELGDSALYFCASSVTGMNTEAFFGQGTRLTVV.

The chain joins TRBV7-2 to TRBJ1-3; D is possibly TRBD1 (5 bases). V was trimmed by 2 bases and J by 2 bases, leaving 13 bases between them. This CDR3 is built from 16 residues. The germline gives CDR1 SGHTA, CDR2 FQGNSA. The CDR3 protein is CASSLNHRSTGNTIYF. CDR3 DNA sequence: TGTGCCAGCAGCTTAAACCACAGGAGCACTGGAAACACCATATATTTT. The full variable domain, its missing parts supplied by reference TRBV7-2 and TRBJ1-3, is GAGVSQSPSNKVTEKGKDVELRCDPISGHTALYWYRQSLGQGLEFLIYFQGNSAPDKSGLPSDRFSAERTGGSVSTLTIQRTQQEDSAVYLCASSLNHRSTGNTIYFGEGSWLTVV.

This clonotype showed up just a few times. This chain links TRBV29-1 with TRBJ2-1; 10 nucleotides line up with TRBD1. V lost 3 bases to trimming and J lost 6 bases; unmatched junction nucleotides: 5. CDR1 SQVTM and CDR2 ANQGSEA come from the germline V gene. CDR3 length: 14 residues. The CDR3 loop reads CSVDGTGVGNEQFF. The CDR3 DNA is TGCAGCGTTGATGGGACAGGGGTCGGCAATGAGCAGTTCTTC.

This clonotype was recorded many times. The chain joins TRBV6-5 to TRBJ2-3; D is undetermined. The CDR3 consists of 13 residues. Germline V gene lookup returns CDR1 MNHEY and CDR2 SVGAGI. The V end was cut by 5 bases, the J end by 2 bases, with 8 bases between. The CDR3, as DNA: TGTGCCAGCAGTGACCCCCCCACAGATACGCAGTATTTT. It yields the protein CASSDPPTDTQYF.

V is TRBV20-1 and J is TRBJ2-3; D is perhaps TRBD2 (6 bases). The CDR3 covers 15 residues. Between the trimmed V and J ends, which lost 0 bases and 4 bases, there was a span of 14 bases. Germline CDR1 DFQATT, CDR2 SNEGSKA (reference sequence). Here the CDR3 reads CSARDLRTMPDTQYF. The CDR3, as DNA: TGCAGTGCTAGAGACCTCCGGACTATGCCAGATACGCAGTATTTT.

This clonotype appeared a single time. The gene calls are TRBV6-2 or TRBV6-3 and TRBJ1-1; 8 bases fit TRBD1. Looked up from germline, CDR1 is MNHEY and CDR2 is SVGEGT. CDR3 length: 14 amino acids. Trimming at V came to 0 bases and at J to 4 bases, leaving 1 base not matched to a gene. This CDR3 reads CASSYSGQGTEAFF. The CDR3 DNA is TGTGCCAGCAGTTACTCAGGACAGGGCACTGAAGCTTTCTTT.

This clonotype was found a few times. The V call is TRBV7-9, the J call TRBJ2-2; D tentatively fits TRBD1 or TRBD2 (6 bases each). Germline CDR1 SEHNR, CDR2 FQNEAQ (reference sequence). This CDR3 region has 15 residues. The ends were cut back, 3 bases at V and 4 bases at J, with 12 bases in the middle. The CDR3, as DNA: TGTGCCAGCAGCTTGGGGGGCGCGTTCACCGGGGAGCTGTTTTTT. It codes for CASSLGGAFTGELFF.

DNA of the CDR3: TGTGCTAGTGATGGGGACAGGGGAGTCTACGAGCAGTACTTC. Protein sequence: CASDGDRGVYEQYF. The chain uses TRBV12-5 and TRBJ2-7, with 10 bases matching TRBD1. The germline CDR1 and CDR2 sequences are LGHNT and FRNRAP. This CDR3 spans 14 amino acids. With V trimmed by 7 bases and J by 3 bases, 6 bases remained unmatched.

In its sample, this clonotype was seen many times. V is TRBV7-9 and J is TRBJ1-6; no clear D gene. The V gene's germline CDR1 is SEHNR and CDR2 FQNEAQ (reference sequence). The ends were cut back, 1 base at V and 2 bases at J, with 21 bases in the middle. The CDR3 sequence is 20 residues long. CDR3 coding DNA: TGTGCCAGCAGCTTAGTGGTTGGGGTGTTGGGGTCGCCCTATAATTCACCCCTCCACTTT. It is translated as CASSLVVGVLGSPYNSPLHF.

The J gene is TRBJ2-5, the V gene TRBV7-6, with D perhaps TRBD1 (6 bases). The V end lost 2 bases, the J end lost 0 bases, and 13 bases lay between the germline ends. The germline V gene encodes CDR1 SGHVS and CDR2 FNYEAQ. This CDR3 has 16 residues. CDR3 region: CASSLTGLGYQETQYF. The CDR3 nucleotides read TGTGCCAGCAGCTTAACAGGGTTGGGGTACCAAGAGACCCAGTACTTC.

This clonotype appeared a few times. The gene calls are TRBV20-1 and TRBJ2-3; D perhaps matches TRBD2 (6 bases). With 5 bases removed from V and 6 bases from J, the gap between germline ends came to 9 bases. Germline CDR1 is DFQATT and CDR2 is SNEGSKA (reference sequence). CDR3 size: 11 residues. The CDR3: CSAAGTDTQYF. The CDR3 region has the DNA TGCAGTGCTGCCGGGACTGATACGCAGTATTTT.

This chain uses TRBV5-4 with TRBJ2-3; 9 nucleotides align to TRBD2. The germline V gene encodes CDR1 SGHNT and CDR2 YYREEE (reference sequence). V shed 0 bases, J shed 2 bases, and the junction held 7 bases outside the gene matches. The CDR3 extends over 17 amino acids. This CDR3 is CASSLGSSGRATDTQYF. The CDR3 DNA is TGTGCCAGCAGCTTGGGGAGTAGCGGGAGAGCCACAGATACGCAGTATTTT.